The rows below give T cell receptor beta chains drawn from one sample of a study of beta chain features in type 1 diabetes. Measured with immunoSEQ multiplex PCR; TCRdb has only the in-frame clones, and not every one. The sample gives over 350,000 clones, over 12% of which show up once; about 0.018% is in the top ten. The sequenced sample was naive CD4+ T cells from blood. These receptors all stem from a young woman in good health. Each CDR3 is given with its conserved first and last residue. The D gene is left open where the match is weak. Size is stated for part of the rows, as once, few or many counts, or as a class when the clone is expanded.

D gene | J gene | clone size | V gene | CDR3 DNA | CDR3 protein
TRBD2 | TRBJ2-1 | few | TRBV14 | TGTGCCAGCAGCCAAGGAAATAGCGGGAGGGCCAACAATGAGCAGTTCTTC | CASSQGNSGRANNEQFF
- | TRBJ2-7 | - | TRBV5-1 | TGCGCCAGCAGCTTCTCGCCAGATCTGTCCTACGAGCAGTACTTC | CASSFSPDLSYEQYF
TRBD2 | TRBJ2-7 | few | TRBV7-9 | TGTGCCAGCAGCCCTGAACTAGCGGGAGCGAGGGAGCAGTACTTC | CASSPELAGAREQYF
- | TRBJ1-2 | - | TRBV27 | TGTGCCAGCAGTTTTCAACTCCCTCGGGCAGGGGAAGGCTACACCTTC | CASSFQLPRAGEGYTF
- | TRBJ2-7 | few | TRBV30 | TGTGCCTGCGTTCCAAGGGACAACTCCTACGAGCAGTACTTC | CACVPRDNSYEQYF
- | TRBJ1-5 | few | TRBV30 | TGTGCCTGGAGTACTGGGGCAGGGGTAAGTCAGCCCCAGCATTTT | CAWSTGAGVSQPQHF
TRBD1 | TRBJ1-1 | few | TRBV5-1 | TGCGCCAGCAGCGGGGGACAGCCAAACACTGAAGCTTTCTTT | CASSGGQPNTEAFF
TRBD1 | TRBJ2-2 | few | TRBV30 | TGTGCCTGGCCTGGCAGGGGGCGCGCCGGGGAGCTGTTTTTT | CAWPGRGRAGELFF
- | TRBJ2-1 | few | TRBV29-1 | TGCAGCGTTGAGGGTGGGGGGACCTACAATGAGCAGTTCTTC | CSVEGGGTYNEQFF
- | TRBJ2-7 | - | TRBV7-9 | TGTGCCAGCAGTCCTACTAGCAGGGAGTCCTACGAGCAGTACTTC | CASSPTSRESYEQYF
- | TRBJ2-5 | few | TRBV6-5 | TGTGCCAGCAGTTACTCGAGGGAGACCCAGTACTTC | CASSYSRETQYF
TRBD2 | TRBJ2-2 | few | TRBV25-1 | TGTGCCAGCAGTGGGACGGGAGGGCCGGGGGCCGGGGAGCTGTTTTTT | CASSGTGGPGAGELFF
- | TRBJ2-7 | - | TRBV7-2 | TGTGCCAGCAGCTTCGGGGCCTACGAGCAGTACTTC | CASSFGAYEQYF
TRBD2 | TRBJ2-5 | - | TRBV27 | TGTGCCAGCAGCCTTAGCGGGGAGACCCAGTACTTC | CASSLSGETQYF
- | TRBJ2-1 | - | TRBV4-1 | TGCGCCAGCAGCCATATGAGGGATGAGCAGTTCTTC | CASSHMRDEQFF
- | TRBJ1-2 | - | TRBV21-1 | TGTGCCAGCAGCAAAGGAGTCTCCTTC | CASSKGVSF
TRBD1 | TRBJ1-1 | - | TRBV29-1 | TGCAGCGTTGTATTGAGGACAGGGTTGAACACTGAAGCTTTCTTT | CSVVLRTGLNTEAFF
- | TRBJ2-7 | few | TRBV7-8 | TGTGCCAGCAGTCGCCGGGAAACCTACGAGCAGTACTTC | CASSRRETYEQYF
- | TRBJ2-7 | few | TRBV5-1 | TGCGCCAGCATGACCGGGACAACTTCCTACGAGCAGTACTTC | CASMTGTTSYEQYF
TRBD1 | TRBJ1-5 | few | TRBV6-1 | TGTGCCAGCAGTGAGAACAGGGGGCGTCAGCCCCAGCATTTT | CASSENRGRQPQHF
TRBD1 | TRBJ2-7 | few | TRBV4-1 | TGCGCCAGCAGCCATAAATTGGACAGGTGGAGCTCCTACGAGCAGTACTTC | CASSHKLDRWSSYEQYF
TRBD2 | TRBJ2-5 | - | TRBV7-3 | TGTGCCAGCAGCCCGACTAGCGGGAGAGAGACCCAGTACTTC | CASSPTSGRETQYF
TRBD2 | TRBJ2-7 | few | TRBV30 | TGTGCCTGGAGGGAACGTCGGACTAGCGGGAGGGCGAACCCCAACGAGCAGTACTTC | CAWRERRTSGRANPNEQYF
- | TRBJ1-1 | few | TRBV9 | TGTGCCAGCAGCGTAGTCGGACGCGGGTCGAACACTGAAGCTTTCTTT | CASSVVGRGSNTEAFF
TRBD2 | TRBJ2-7 | few | TRBV18 | TGTGCCAGCTCACCGACTAGCGAGAGGGCCTACGAGCAGTACTTC | CASSPTSERAYEQYF
- | TRBJ2-7 | - | TRBV5-1 | TGCGCCAGCAGCCCCCGACAGGCGTACTACGAGCAGTACTTC | CASSPRQAYYEQYF
TRBD2 | TRBJ2-7 | few | TRBV6-6 | TGTGCCACCGGGGGGGGAGGGCCGTCCGAGCAGTACTTC | CATGGGGPSEQYF
TRBD2 | TRBJ2-1 | few | TRBV30 | TGTGCCTGGAGTGTTACCAGCGGGAGGCACAATGAGCAGTTCTTC | CAWSVTSGRHNEQFF
TRBD1 | TRBJ2-5 | few | TRBV7-8 | TGTGCCAGCAGCTGGGACAGGGGGCGGGAGACCCAGTACTTC | CASSWDRGRETQYF
- | TRBJ2-2 | few | TRBV29-1 | TGCAGCGTTGAACAGTCGAACACCGGGGAGCTGTTTTTT | CSVEQSNTGELFF
- | TRBJ1-3 | few | TRBV25-1 | TGTGCCAGCAGCCAAAAAAACACCATATATTTT | CASSQKNTIYF
- | TRBJ1-5 | - | TRBV30 | TGTGCCTGGAGTGCCCAGGGGTCCGGGAGCAATCAGCCCCAGCATTTT | CAWSAQGSGSNQPQHF
- | TRBJ2-1 | few | TRBV20-1 | TGCAGTGCTAGAGACCTGAATGAGCAGTTCTTC | CSARDLNEQFF
- | TRBJ1-5 | few | TRBV25-1 | TGTGCCAGCAGTGCCCAGTGGAGCAATCAGCCCCAGCATTTT | CASSAQWSNQPQHF
- | TRBJ2-5 | - | TRBV6-5 | TGTGCCACCAGGGGAGTTGGGGAGACCCAGTACTTC | CATRGVGETQYF
TRBD2 | TRBJ2-3 | - | TRBV7-9 | TGTGCCAGCAGCGGACTAGCGACAGATACGCAGTATTTT | CASSGLATDTQYF
- | TRBJ1-1 | - | TRBV28 | TGTGCCAGCAATTCTCAGGGTTCGAACACTGAAGCTTTCTTT | CASNSQGSNTEAFF
TRBD1 | TRBJ2-4 | - | TRBV28 | TGTGCCAGCACGACAGGGGGCGGCAAAAACATTCAGTACTTC | CASTTGGGKNIQYF
- | TRBJ1-2 | - | TRBV28 | TGTGCCAGCACCTCCCAGGGTACTGTTCACACCTTC | CASTSQGTVHTF
- | TRBJ1-5 | - | TRBV28 | TGTGCCAGCAGTTTCGCGACAAATTCGCGGGGTCAGCCCCAGCATTTT | CASSFATNSRGQPQHF
- | TRBJ2-1 | few | TRBV11-2 | TGTGCCAGCAGTGCGGCCGTGAACAATGAGCAGTTCTTC | CASSAAVNNEQFF
TRBD2 | TRBJ2-1 | few | TRBV5-5 | TGTGCCAGCAGTCCGGGACTAGCTTTCCAGTTCTTC | CASSPGLAFQFF
- | TRBJ1-2 | few | TRBV4-3 | TGCGCCAGCAGCCAAGAACCAGGGGTGAATGGCTACACCTTC | CASSQEPGVNGYTF
- | TRBJ1-2 | few | TRBV5-4 | TGTGCCAGCAGTACCGGGGGCGGGAGCTATGGCTACACCTTC | CASSTGGGSYGYTF
TRBD1 | TRBJ2-1 | few | TRBV6-6 | TGTGCCAGCACCCGAGGGGGGACAGGGGTTAACAATGAGCAGTTCTTC | CASTRGGTGVNNEQFF
- | TRBJ2-5 | - | TRBV4-3 | TGCGCCAGCAGCGAGGGATACGTCCTCCAAGAGACCCAGTACTTC | CASSEGYVLQETQYF
TRBD1 | TRBJ2-2 | few | TRBV4-2 | TGTGCCAGCAGCCGGGGACAGGGGGAATCCGGGGAGCTGTTTTTT | CASSRGQGESGELFF